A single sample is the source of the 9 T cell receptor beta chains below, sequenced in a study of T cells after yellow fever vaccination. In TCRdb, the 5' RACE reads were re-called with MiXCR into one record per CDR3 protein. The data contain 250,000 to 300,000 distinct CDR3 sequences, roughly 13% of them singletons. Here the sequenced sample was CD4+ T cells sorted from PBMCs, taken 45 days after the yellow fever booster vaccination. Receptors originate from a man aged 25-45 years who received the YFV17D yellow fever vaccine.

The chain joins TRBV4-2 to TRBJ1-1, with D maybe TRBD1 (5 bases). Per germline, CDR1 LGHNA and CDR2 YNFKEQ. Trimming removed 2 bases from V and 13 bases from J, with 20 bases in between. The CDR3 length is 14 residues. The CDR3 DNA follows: TGTGCCAGCAGCCAAACCCGGGACCCCCCCGGTGGTTTCTTT. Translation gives CASSQTRDPPGGFF.

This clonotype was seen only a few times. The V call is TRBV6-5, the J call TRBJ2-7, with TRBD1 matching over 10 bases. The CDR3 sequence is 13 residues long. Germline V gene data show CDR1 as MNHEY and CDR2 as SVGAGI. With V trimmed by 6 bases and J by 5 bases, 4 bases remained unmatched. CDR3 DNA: TGTGCCAGCAGCGGGGGACAGGGGAACGAGCAGTACTTC. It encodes CASSGGQGNEQYF.

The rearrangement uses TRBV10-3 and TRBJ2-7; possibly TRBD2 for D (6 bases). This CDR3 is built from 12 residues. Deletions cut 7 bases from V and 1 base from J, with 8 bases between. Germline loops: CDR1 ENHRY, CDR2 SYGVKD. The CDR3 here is CAIKEGSYEQYF. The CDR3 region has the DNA TGTGCCATCAAGGAGGGATCCTACGAGCAGTACTTC.

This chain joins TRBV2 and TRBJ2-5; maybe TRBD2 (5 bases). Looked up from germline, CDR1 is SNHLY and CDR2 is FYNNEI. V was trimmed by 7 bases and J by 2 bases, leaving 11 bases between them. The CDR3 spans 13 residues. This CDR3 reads CASNTRGQETQYF. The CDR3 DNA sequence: TGTGCCAGCAATACGAGAGGGCAAGAGACCCAGTACTTC.

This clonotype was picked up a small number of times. Written as DNA, the CDR3 is TGTGCCAGCAGCTTATCCCGGACAGCGAACTACGAGCAGTACTTC. It is translated as CASSLSRTANYEQYF. The chain has TRBV7-2 and TRBJ2-7; tentatively, D is TRBD1 (6 bases). This CDR3 spans 15 amino acids. CDR1 and CDR2 (germline): SGHTA, FQGNSA. With 2 bases removed from V and 3 bases from J, the gap between germline ends came to 14 bases.

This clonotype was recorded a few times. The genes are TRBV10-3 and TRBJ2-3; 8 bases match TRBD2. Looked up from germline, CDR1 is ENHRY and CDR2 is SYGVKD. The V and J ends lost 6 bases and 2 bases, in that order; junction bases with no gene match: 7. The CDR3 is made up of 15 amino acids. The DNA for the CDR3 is TGTGCCATCAGGAGGACTAGCAGCAACACAGATACGCAGTATTTT. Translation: CAIRRTSSNTDTQYF.

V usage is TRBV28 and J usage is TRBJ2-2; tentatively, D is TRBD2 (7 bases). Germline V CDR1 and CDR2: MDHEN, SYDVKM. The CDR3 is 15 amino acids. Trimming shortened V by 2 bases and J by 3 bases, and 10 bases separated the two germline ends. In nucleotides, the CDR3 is TGTGCCAGCAGTTTAACGGGGGGCTACACCGGGGAGCTGTTTTTT. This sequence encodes CASSLTGGYTGELFF.

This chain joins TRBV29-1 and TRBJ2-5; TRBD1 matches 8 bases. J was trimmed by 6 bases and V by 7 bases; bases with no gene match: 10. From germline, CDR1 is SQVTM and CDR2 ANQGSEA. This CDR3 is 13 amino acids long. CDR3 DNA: TGCAGCGCTGGACAGGGTTTAATGAAGACCCAGTACTTC. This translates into CSAGQGLMKTQYF.

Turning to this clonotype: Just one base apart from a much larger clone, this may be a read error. The CDR3 sequence: CSARDRPGETKYF. The CDR3 nucleotides read TGCAGTGCTAGAGATCGCCCGGGGGAGACCAAGTACTTC. The chain is built from TRBV20-1 and TRBJ2-5, with a possible D match to TRBD2 (6 bases). Germline CDR1 reads DFQATT; CDR2 reads SNEGSKA (reference sequence). This CDR3 spans 13 amino acids.